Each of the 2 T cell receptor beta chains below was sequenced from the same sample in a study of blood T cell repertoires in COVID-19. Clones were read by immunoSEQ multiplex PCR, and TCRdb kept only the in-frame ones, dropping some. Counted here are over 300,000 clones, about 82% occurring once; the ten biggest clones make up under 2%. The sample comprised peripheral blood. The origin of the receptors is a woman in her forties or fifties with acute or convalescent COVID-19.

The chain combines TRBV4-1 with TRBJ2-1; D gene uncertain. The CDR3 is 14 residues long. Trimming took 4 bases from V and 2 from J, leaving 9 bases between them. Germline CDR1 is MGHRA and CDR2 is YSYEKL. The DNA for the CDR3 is TGCGCCAGCAGCCTCCGCGTCCCCTACAATGAGCAGTTCTTC. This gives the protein CASSLRVPYNEQFF.

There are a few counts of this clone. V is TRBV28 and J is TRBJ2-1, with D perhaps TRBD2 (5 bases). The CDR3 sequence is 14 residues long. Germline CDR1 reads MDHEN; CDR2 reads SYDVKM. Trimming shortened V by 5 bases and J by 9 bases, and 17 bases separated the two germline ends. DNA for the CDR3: TGTGCCAGCAGTACCGGCACGGGGTTGGGTGAGCAGTTCTTC. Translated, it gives CASSTGTGLGEQFF.